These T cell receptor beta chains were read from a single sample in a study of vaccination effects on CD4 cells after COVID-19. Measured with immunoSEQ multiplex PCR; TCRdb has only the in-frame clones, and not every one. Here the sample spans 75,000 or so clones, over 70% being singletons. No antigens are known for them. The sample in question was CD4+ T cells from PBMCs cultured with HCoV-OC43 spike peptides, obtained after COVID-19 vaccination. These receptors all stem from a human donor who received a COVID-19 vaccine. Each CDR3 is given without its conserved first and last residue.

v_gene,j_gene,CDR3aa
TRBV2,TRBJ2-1,ASSPSGTPIQQF
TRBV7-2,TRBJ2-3,ASSPLGLAATDTQY
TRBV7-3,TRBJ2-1,ASSLGLADEQF
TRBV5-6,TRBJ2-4,ASSLGSLDIQY
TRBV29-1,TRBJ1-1,SVSDREYTEAF
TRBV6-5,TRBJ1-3,ASSYKGGGNTIY
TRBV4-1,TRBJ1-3,ASSQERNTIY
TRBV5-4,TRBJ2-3,ASSPGVAGGRDTQY
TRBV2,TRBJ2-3,ASRLGLAGGPGTQY
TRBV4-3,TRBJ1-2,ASSQESQGGYGYT
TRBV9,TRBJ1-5,ASSGGAGSNQPQH
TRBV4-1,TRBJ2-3,ASSQVSGVSTDTQY
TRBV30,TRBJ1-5,AWSGQGDRRNQPQH
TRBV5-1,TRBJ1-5,ASSLGDTAGPQH
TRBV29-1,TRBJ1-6,SVARETNSPLH
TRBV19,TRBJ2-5,ASSRRTEQETQY
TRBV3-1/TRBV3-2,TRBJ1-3,ASRLTGSGNTIY
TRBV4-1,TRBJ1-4,ASRSTGNTNEKLF
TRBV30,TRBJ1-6,AWSVHPTSNSPLH
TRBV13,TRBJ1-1,ASSSKNTEAF
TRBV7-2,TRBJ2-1,ASSLRAGDNEQF
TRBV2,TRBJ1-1,ASRKDKISDTEAF